This T cell receptor (beta chain) comes out of a study of cytotoxic CD8 clonotypes in ibrutinib-treated CLL. Overall study context: Patients gave response samples after a median around eleven months of treatment, range 6 to 36. Study results and caveats: Public clonotypes were uncommon and contracted or stayed stable on treatment.

Concerning this clone: Antigen unknown.

The CDR3 runs 15 residues. V gave up 3 bases and J gave up 8 bases; unmatched junction bases: 7. Germline V gives CDR1 SQVTM, CDR2 ANQGSEA. Sequenced by immunoSEQ multiplex PCR; TCRdb stores in-frame clones only, minus some. The sample lists fewer than 70,000 clones, about 65% occurring once. This clonotype was obtained from a human donor with chronic lymphocytic leukemia. The source material was PBMCs, sampled after 12 months of ibrutinib treatment. J is TRBJ2-1 and V is TRBV29-1; 13 nucleotides agree with TRBD2. CDR3 amino acids: CSVETGLAGIDEQFF. DNA for the CDR3: TGCAGCGTTGAGACGGGACTAGCGGGAATCGATGAGCAGTTCTTC.